This TCR beta chain was documented in a study of shared clonotypes between healthy human individuals. Study-level information: Each donor's CD8 memory used one plate, CD8 naive two, each CD4 subset three.

From germline, CDR1 is SGHTA and CDR2 FQGTGA. This CDR3 region has 14 residues. V lost 4 bases, J lost 0 bases, and 6 bases lay in between. Each subset's genomic DNA was shared equally among a number of immunoSEQ plates. The DNA input per sorted-subset replicate PCR was roughly 210 ng, corresponding to around 30,000 T cell genomes. Sequencing used immunoSEQ multiplex PCR; TCRdb keeps in-frame clones, though not all of them. Of approximately 2.5 million clones listed, over 85% are singletons. The donor cohort consisted entirely of Caucasian adults residing in Nashville, Tennessee. The receptor was derived from a man younger than 30 in good health. Some clones in this sample may be carry-over from other donors' samples. The rearrangement links TRBV7-3 to TRBJ2-2; the D is unclear. Material for sequencing was naive CD4+ T cells from PBMCs. The subset here: CD45RA+ positively selected. This CDR3 reads CASSSYPNTGELFF. The CDR3 bases are TGTGCCAGCAGCTCCTACCCGAACACCGGGGAGCTGTTTTTT. Filled out from reference TRBV7-3 and TRBJ2-2, the complete variable domain reads GAGVSQTPSNKVTEKGKYVELRCDPISGHTALYWYRQSLGQGPEFLIYFQGTGAADDSGLPNDRFFAVRPEGSVSTLKIQRTERGDSAVYLCASSSYPNTGELFFGEGSRLTVL.